A selection of T cell receptor beta chains follows, all from one sample in a study of cytomegalovirus exposure and HLA in healthy donors. Clones were read by immunoSEQ multiplex PCR, and TCRdb kept only the in-frame ones, dropping some. The sample has about 180,000 clones, around four fifths seen once. Sequencing was done on a sample of PBMCs. Every receptor here comes from a man aged 18 to 29 in good health and CMV-seronegative. The CDR3 runs from the conserved cysteine through the conserved F or W. A D gene is named only where the DNA matches it firmly. For some rows the clone size is stated as once, few or many, or as a class when expanded; others skip it.

j_call clone_size d_call v_call cdr3_nt cdr3_aa
TRBJ1-3 - TRBD1 TRBV9 TGTGCCAGCAGCGAGGACAGGTGGGGCCCGTTGGACTCTGGAAACACCATATATTTT CASSEDRWGPLDSGNTIYF
TRBJ1-5 - - TRBV30 TGTGCCTGGAGTCGGGGGTTAGATCAGCCCCAGCATTTT CAWSRGLDQPQHF
TRBJ2-7 - TRBD1 TRBV9 TGTGCCAGCAGCCTGTCGGGACAGGGGGCCTCCTCCGAGCAGTACTTC CASSLSGQGASSEQYF
TRBJ2-7 - - TRBV9 TGTGCCAGCAGCGTGGGCAGTTTTGTTTCCTACGAGCAGTACTTC CASSVGSFVSYEQYF
TRBJ2-7 - - TRBV4-3 TGCGCCAGCAGCCAAGAAGAGTTCGGGGTCGGAGTTTCTTACGAGCAGTACTTC CASSQEEFGVGVSYEQYF
TRBJ2-7 - TRBD1 TRBV6-6 TGTGCCAGCAGTTTACTTTCAGGGGGCAGGGCCTACGAGCAGTACTTC CASSLLSGGRAYEQYF
TRBJ2-2 - TRBD2 TRBV5-1 TGCGCCAGCAGCCGGCCGGGACTAGCGGGCTATTACACCGGGGAGCTGTTTTTT CASSRPGLAGYYTGELFF
TRBJ2-3 once - TRBV28 TGTGCCAGCAGGACGGGACTCCAAGGCACAGATACGCAGTATTTT CASRTGLQGTDTQYF
TRBJ1-1 - TRBD1 TRBV7-9 TGTTCCAGCAGCGGACGACAGGGGATGAACACTGAAGCTTTCTTT CSSSGRQGMNTEAFF
TRBJ2-5 - TRBD1 TRBV7-8 TGTGCCAGCAGCCAGACGACAGGGGGCCGGGAGACCCAGTACTTC CASSQTTGGRETQYF
TRBJ2-5 - - TRBV5-8 TGTGCCAGCAGCTTGGGGCGCCTAGCAGCCAAAGAGACCCAGTACTTC CASSLGRLAAKETQYF
TRBJ1-2 few TRBD1 TRBV5-1 TGCGCCAGCAGCTTGGGAGGACAGGGGGCGACTAACTATGGCTACACCTTC CASSLGGQGATNYGYTF
TRBJ2-1 few - TRBV7-2 TGTGCCAGCAGCTTAGCTGCTAGCACCTACAATGAGCAGTTCTTC CASSLAASTYNEQFF
TRBJ2-4 - - TRBV5-5 TGTGCCAGCAGCTGGGGACTCGAGGGAAACATTCAGTACTTC CASSWGLEGNIQYF
TRBJ2-7 - - TRBV18 TGTGCCAGCTCACCACTGCGGGATAGGTACGAGCAGTACTTC CASSPLRDRYEQYF
TRBJ2-7 once TRBD1 TRBV4-1 TGCGCCAGCGCAACAGGGGATTCCTACGAGCAGTACTTC CASATGDSYEQYF
TRBJ2-5 - TRBD2 TRBV7-9 TGTGCCAGCAGCTTGGCTAGCGGGACCCAAGAGACCCAGTACTTC CASSLASGTQETQYF
TRBJ2-7 - - TRBV9 TGTGCCAGCAGCGTAGGAGGTTGGGCAGGGCAATCCTACGAGCAGTACTTC CASSVGGWAGQSYEQYF
TRBJ2-7 few - TRBV11-2 TGTGCCAGCAGCCCGAGGGCGCTGCTAGCCGTTGGCGAGCAGTACTTC CASSPRALLAVGEQYF
TRBJ2-1 - TRBD2 TRBV7-3 TGTGCCAGCAGCCTCCTCGGGGGGGCCGACAATGAGCAGTTCTTC CASSLLGGADNEQFF
TRBJ1-3 - - TRBV9 TGTGCCAGCAGCCCGCGCCGGGTAAGCTCTGGAAACACCATATATTTT CASSPRRVSSGNTIYF
TRBJ1-5 - - TRBV27 TGTGCCAGCAGTCCTCAGGGTCAGCCCCAGCATTTT CASSPQGQPQHF
TRBJ2-7 - - TRBV7-2 TGTGCCAGCAGCTTAGGTATCAGCTACGAGCAGTACTTC CASSLGISYEQYF
TRBJ2-2 - TRBD1 TRBV18 TGTGCCAGCTCAGGGCGGACAGGAACCACCGGGGAGCTGTTTTTT CASSGRTGTTGELFF
TRBJ2-1 few - TRBV2 TGTGCCAGCAGTTCGGGGGTTATGAGCTCCTACAATGAGCAGTTCTTC CASSSGVMSSYNEQFF
TRBJ2-7 - TRBD1 TRBV25-1 TGTGCCAGCAGTGAAGTCCCGCTCCCCCGGGACAGCCCCTACGAGCAGTACTTC CASSEVPLPRDSPYEQYF
TRBJ1-1 - - TRBV9 TGTGCCAGCAGCGTATCTCCCGGTCGGGGCACTGAAGCTTTCTTT CASSVSPGRGTEAFF
TRBJ1-2 - TRBD1 TRBV7-2 TGTGCCAGCAGCTCTGGACAGGGGTTCTATGGCTACACCTTC CASSSGQGFYGYTF
TRBJ2-1 - TRBD2 TRBV2 TGTGCCAGCAGTGAAGTGACGGGGGGACCCTTCGGGCAGTTCTTC CASSEVTGGPFGQFF
TRBJ2-7 - TRBD2 TRBV2 TGTGCCAGCAGTGAAGAGGGACTAGCGGCCTACGAGCAGTACTTC CASSEEGLAAYEQYF
TRBJ1-2 few - TRBV4-3 TGCGCCAGCAGCCAAGATATGGGCCAGTTGTTCTACACCTTC CASSQDMGQLFYTF
TRBJ2-3 few TRBD1 TRBV30 TGTGCCAGTAAACAGGGGGCTGGAACAGATACGCAGTATTTT CASKQGAGTDTQYF
TRBJ2-7 - TRBD1 TRBV27 TGTGCCAGCAGTTTAACAGGGGCTGGAGAATGTGAGCAGTACTTC CASSLTGAGECEQYF